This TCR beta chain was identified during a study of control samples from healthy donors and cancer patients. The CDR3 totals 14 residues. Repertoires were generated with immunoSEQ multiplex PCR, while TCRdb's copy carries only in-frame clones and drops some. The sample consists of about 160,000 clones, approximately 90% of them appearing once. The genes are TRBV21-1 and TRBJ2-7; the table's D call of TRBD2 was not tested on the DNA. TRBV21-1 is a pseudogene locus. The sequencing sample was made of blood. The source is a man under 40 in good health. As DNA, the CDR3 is TGTGCCAGCAGCAGGGGCGGGAGGGCCCGGGAGCAGTACTTC. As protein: CASSRGGRAREQYF.